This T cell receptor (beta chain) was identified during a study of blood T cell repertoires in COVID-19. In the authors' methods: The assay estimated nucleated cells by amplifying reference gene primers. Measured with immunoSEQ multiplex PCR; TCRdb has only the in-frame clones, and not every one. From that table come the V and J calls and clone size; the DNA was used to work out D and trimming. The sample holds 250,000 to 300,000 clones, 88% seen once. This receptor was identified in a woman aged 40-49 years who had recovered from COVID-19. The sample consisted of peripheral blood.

For the CDR3, the DNA is TGTGCCTGGAGTCCACTCGCTAGAGCGGATACGCAGTATTTT. Protein product: CAWSPLARADTQYF. This chain links TRBV30 with TRBJ2-3; D is undetermined. The ends were cut back, 2 bases at V and 6 bases at J, with 15 bases in the middle. The CDR3 is 14 residues long. Germline loops: CDR1 GTSNPN, CDR2 SVGIG (reference sequence).